A selection of T cell receptor beta chains follows, all from one sample in a study of blood T cell repertoires in COVID-19. The repertoire was sequenced with immunoSEQ multiplex PCR; TCRdb's copy has only in-frame clones and lacks some. The repertoire holds approximately 380,000 clones, with 90% to 95% as singletons. The sample comprised PBMCs or T cells enriched from blood (not recorded which). The receptors stem from a woman aged 40 to 50 who had been exposed to COVID-19. Both conserved end residues are part of each CDR3. The D gene is left open where the match is weak. The size entry is marked missing in some rows and otherwise reads once, few, many or a size class.

v_call: TRBV4-1
cdr3_length: 16
d_call: TRBD1
j_call: TRBJ1-1
clone_size: -
cdr3_nt: TGCGCCAGCAGCCAAGTCCAGACAGGGGAGAACACTGAAGCTTTCTTT
cdr3_aa: CASSQVQTGENTEAFF

v_call: TRBV4-1
cdr3_length: 15
d_call: TRBD2
j_call: TRBJ2-7
clone_size: once
cdr3_nt: TGCGCCAGCAGCCAGGGTAGCGGGAGGGGGTACGAGCAGTACTTC
cdr3_aa: CASSQGSGRGYEQYF

v_call: TRBV30
cdr3_length: 14
d_call: TRBD1
j_call: TRBJ1-2
clone_size: -
cdr3_nt: TGTGCCGGACAGGGGGCGACGTCCGGCTATGGCTACACCTTC
cdr3_aa: CAGQGATSGYGYTF

v_call: TRBV3-1/TRBV3-2
cdr3_length: 14
d_call: -
j_call: TRBJ1-1
clone_size: -
cdr3_nt: TGTGCCAGCAGCCAAGGGAGGGGCGCCGCTGAAGCTTTCTTT
cdr3_aa: CASSQGRGAAEAFF

v_call: TRBV9
cdr3_length: 14
d_call: -
j_call: TRBJ2-7
clone_size: -
cdr3_nt: TGTGCCAGCGCAGAAAAGTCCGCCTCCTACGAGCAGTACTTC
cdr3_aa: CASAEKSASYEQYF

v_call: TRBV18
cdr3_length: 16
d_call: TRBD1
j_call: TRBJ1-1
clone_size: -
cdr3_nt: TGTGCCAGCTCACCCCAGGTTACAGGGGGTCGCACTGAAGCTTTCTTT
cdr3_aa: CASSPQVTGGRTEAFF

v_call: TRBV15
cdr3_length: 16
d_call: TRBD1
j_call: TRBJ2-7
clone_size: -
cdr3_nt: TGTGCCACCAGCGGGACCAGGGCAGGGGGAACTTACGAGCAGTACTTC
cdr3_aa: CATSGTRAGGTYEQYF

v_call: TRBV27
cdr3_length: 14
d_call: -
j_call: TRBJ1-4
clone_size: -
cdr3_nt: TGTGCCAGCAGCGGAAGGGGATTCAGTGAAAAACTGTTTTTT
cdr3_aa: CASSGRGFSEKLFF

v_call: TRBV19
cdr3_length: 13
d_call: -
j_call: TRBJ1-3
clone_size: -
cdr3_nt: TGTGCCAGTTCGCCGGGACTCGGAAACACCATATATTTT
cdr3_aa: CASSPGLGNTIYF

v_call: TRBV24-1
cdr3_length: 15
d_call: -
j_call: TRBJ1-2
clone_size: -
cdr3_nt: TGTGCCACGCAACCTAAAGGGAGATCTAACTATGGCTACACCTTC
cdr3_aa: CATQPKGRSNYGYTF

v_call: TRBV20-1
cdr3_length: 11
d_call: -
j_call: TRBJ1-1
clone_size: -
cdr3_nt: TGCAGTCCCGTGAGGGACACTGAAGCTTTCTTT
cdr3_aa: CSPVRDTEAFF

v_call: TRBV13
cdr3_length: 12
d_call: TRBD1
j_call: TRBJ1-6
clone_size: few
cdr3_nt: TGTGCCAGCAGCTCACAGGGGTCACCCCTCCACTTT
cdr3_aa: CASSSQGSPLHF

v_call: TRBV7-9
cdr3_length: 13
d_call: -
j_call: TRBJ2-1
clone_size: -
cdr3_nt: TGTGCCAGCAGCTTGATATTGGACTCCGAGCAGTTCTTC
cdr3_aa: CASSLILDSEQFF

v_call: TRBV5-1
cdr3_length: 16
d_call: TRBD2
j_call: TRBJ2-3
clone_size: -
cdr3_nt: TGCGCCAGCAGCTTACGTCTAGCGGGGGGAAGAGATACGCAGTATTTT
cdr3_aa: CASSLRLAGGRDTQYF

v_call: TRBV18
cdr3_length: 12
d_call: -
j_call: TRBJ1-2
clone_size: -
cdr3_nt: TGTGCCAGCTCACGAGAGAACTATGGCTACACCTTC
cdr3_aa: CASSRENYGYTF

v_call: TRBV3-1/TRBV3-2
cdr3_length: 15
d_call: -
j_call: TRBJ2-2
clone_size: -
cdr3_nt: TGTGCCAGCAGAGTGGGGGCCCAGAGAACCGGGGAGCTGTTTTTT
cdr3_aa: CASRVGAQRTGELFF

v_call: TRBV10-3
cdr3_length: 16
d_call: TRBD2
j_call: TRBJ2-7
clone_size: -
cdr3_nt: TGTGCCATCAGTGACCCGATTAGCGGGCCTAACTACGAGCAGTACTTC
cdr3_aa: CAISDPISGPNYEQYF

v_call: TRBV6-1
cdr3_length: 11
d_call: -
j_call: TRBJ1-2
clone_size: -
cdr3_nt: TGTGCCAGCAGTGAATCGGCGGGATACACCTTC
cdr3_aa: CASSESAGYTF

v_call: TRBV29-1
cdr3_length: 13
d_call: -
j_call: TRBJ1-2
clone_size: -
cdr3_nt: TGCAGCGTACGCCGCCAGGAAGGCTATGGCTACACCTTC
cdr3_aa: CSVRRQEGYGYTF

v_call: TRBV4-1
cdr3_length: 15
d_call: TRBD1
j_call: TRBJ2-7
clone_size: -
cdr3_nt: TGCGCCAGCAGCCAGGCCGGACAGGGGGCCTACGAGCAGTACTTC
cdr3_aa: CASSQAGQGAYEQYF

v_call: TRBV18
cdr3_length: 15
d_call: TRBD1
j_call: TRBJ2-7
clone_size: -
cdr3_nt: TGTGCCAGCTCACCACCGATACAGGGGAACTACGAGCAGTACTTC
cdr3_aa: CASSPPIQGNYEQYF

v_call: TRBV7-2
cdr3_length: 16
d_call: TRBD1
j_call: TRBJ1-5
clone_size: -
cdr3_nt: TGTGCCAGCAGCTTGGGGGACAGAAAATTCAATCAGCCCCAGCATTTT
cdr3_aa: CASSLGDRKFNQPQHF

v_call: TRBV18
cdr3_length: 14
d_call: -
j_call: TRBJ1-4
clone_size: -
cdr3_nt: TGTGCCAGCTCACCAGGGTCGGGAGATGAAAAACTGTTTTTT
cdr3_aa: CASSPGSGDEKLFF

v_call: TRBV6-2/TRBV6-3
cdr3_length: 14
d_call: TRBD1
j_call: TRBJ1-1
clone_size: -
cdr3_nt: TGTGCCAGCAGCCGGATAACGACAGGGGCGCGGGCTTTCTTT
cdr3_aa: CASSRITTGARAFF

v_call: TRBV11-2
cdr3_length: 16
d_call: -
j_call: TRBJ2-3
clone_size: once
cdr3_nt: TGTGCCAGCAGCTTAGCTACGCTCTCAAGCACAGATACGCAGTATTTT
cdr3_aa: CASSLATLSSTDTQYF

v_call: TRBV6-2/TRBV6-3
cdr3_length: 16
d_call: -
j_call: TRBJ1-5
clone_size: -
cdr3_nt: TGTGCCAGCAGTTCCTTGGGGGGAAATAGCAATCAGCCCCAGCATTTT
cdr3_aa: CASSSLGGNSNQPQHF

v_call: TRBV20-1
cdr3_length: 16
d_call: TRBD1
j_call: TRBJ2-2
clone_size: -
cdr3_nt: TGCAGTGCTAGTCGCTTCGGGACAGGGTCCACCGGGGAGCTGTTTTTT
cdr3_aa: CSASRFGTGSTGELFF

v_call: TRBV28
cdr3_length: 17
d_call: -
j_call: TRBJ1-6
clone_size: once
cdr3_nt: TGTGCCAGCAGCCCAGGTTTTACTTCGGGGTATAATTCACCCCTCCACTTT
cdr3_aa: CASSPGFTSGYNSPLHF

v_call: TRBV3-1/TRBV3-2
cdr3_length: 16
d_call: -
j_call: TRBJ2-6
clone_size: -
cdr3_nt: TGTGCCAGCAGCCAAGCCGGACAGCCTGGGGCCAACGTCCTGACTTTC
cdr3_aa: CASSQAGQPGANVLTF